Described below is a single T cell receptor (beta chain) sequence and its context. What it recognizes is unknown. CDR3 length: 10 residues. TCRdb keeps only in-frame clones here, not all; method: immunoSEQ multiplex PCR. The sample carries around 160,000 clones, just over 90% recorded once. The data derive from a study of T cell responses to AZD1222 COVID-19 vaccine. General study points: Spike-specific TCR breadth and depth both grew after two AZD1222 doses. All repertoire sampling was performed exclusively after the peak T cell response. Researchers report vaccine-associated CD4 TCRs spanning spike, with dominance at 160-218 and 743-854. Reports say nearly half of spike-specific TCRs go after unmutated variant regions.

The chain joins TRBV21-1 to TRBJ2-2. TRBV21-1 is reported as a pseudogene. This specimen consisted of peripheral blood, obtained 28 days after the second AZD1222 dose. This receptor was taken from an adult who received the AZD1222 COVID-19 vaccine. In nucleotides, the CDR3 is TGTGCCAGCAGCATGGGGGAGCTGTTTTTT. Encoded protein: CASSMGELFF.